These T cell receptor beta chains were read from a single sample in a study of cytomegalovirus exposure and HLA in healthy donors. Using immunoSEQ multiplex PCR, the repertoire was profiled, and TCRdb retains in-frame clones only, with some absent. This sample carries over 100,000 clones, around 73% of them seen once, and the ten largest clones take under 8.5%. The sequenced sample consisted of PBMCs. Every receptor here comes from a man aged 40-49 years in good health and CMV-seronegative. CDR3s leave out the opening cysteine and the closing phenylalanine or tryptophan.

v_gene: TRBV2
CDR3aa: ASRWDRAGETQY

v_gene: TRBV15
CDR3aa: ATSIGQTGYGYT

v_gene: TRBV5-6
CDR3aa: ASSAGTAEAF

v_gene: TRBV28
CDR3aa: ASSLLLPGQSTDTQY

v_gene: TRBV7-9
CDR3aa: ASSPQGSSYNEQF

v_gene: TRBV5-1
CDR3aa: ASSLETGQSSYNEQF

v_gene: TRBV7-8
CDR3aa: ASSLQGGGNQPQH

v_gene: TRBV10-3
CDR3aa: AISPSRDSHQYEQY

v_gene: TRBV19
CDR3aa: ASSILHVQGTYEQY

v_gene: TRBV28
CDR3aa: ASSERQGGTGELF

v_gene: TRBV27
CDR3aa: ASSLDGEVFEQY

v_gene: TRBV7-2
CDR3aa: ASSLQLAKNIQY

v_gene: TRBV4-3
CDR3aa: ASSPGYQGYEQY

v_gene: TRBV7-8
CDR3aa: ASSYLAGFTGELF

v_gene: TRBV6-1
CDR3aa: ASRGGVWNEQF

v_gene: TRBV19
CDR3aa: ASSIVHRVVRPQH

v_gene: TRBV7-3
CDR3aa: ASSALLAGGVNEQF

v_gene: TRBV5-5
CDR3aa: ASSLVVSDYEQY

v_gene: TRBV15
CDR3aa: ATSRTPPRAGSDYGYT

v_gene: TRBV6-6
CDR3aa: ASSLDRATNEKLF

v_gene: TRBV7-2
CDR3aa: ASSLGRVDQPQH

v_gene: TRBV14
CDR3aa: ASSQGRQGVLNTEAF

v_gene: TRBV5-6
CDR3aa: ASSLGTKYEQY

v_gene: TRBV5-1
CDR3aa: ASSLDFEDFLDEQY

v_gene: TRBV7-2
CDR3aa: ASSLVWSGKGPNTGELF

v_gene: TRBV7-9
CDR3aa: ASSTPGTGGETQY

v_gene: TRBV7-2
CDR3aa: ASSLRGSGNTDTQY

v_gene: TRBV5-1
CDR3aa: ASSSGQGLSYEQY

v_gene: TRBV4-3
CDR3aa: ASSQDGGWTTEAF

v_gene: TRBV15
CDR3aa: ATRKVTSGTDTQY

v_gene: TRBV19
CDR3aa: ASSMTGSKAF

v_gene: TRBV29-1
CDR3aa: SVGTGDGYT

v_gene: TRBV7-6
CDR3aa: ASSLVLNAYEQY

v_gene: TRBV5-1
CDR3aa: ASSSGSLGAQETQY

v_gene: TRBV6-5
CDR3aa: ACQTSGGIHEQF

v_gene: TRBV9
CDR3aa: ASSVGDSNSYEQY

v_gene: TRBV13
CDR3aa: ASSPLGVSGNTIY

v_gene: TRBV7-3
CDR3aa: ASSFYGGELF

v_gene: TRBV10-3
CDR3aa: AVERDSMNTEAF

v_gene: TRBV7-6
CDR3aa: ASSLEAELEGNGYT

v_gene: TRBV5-4
CDR3aa: ASSKRATGGYNEQF

v_gene: TRBV2
CDR3aa: ATRRAGQGAHEQF

v_gene: TRBV7-2
CDR3aa: ASSFLYAGYGYT

v_gene: TRBV6-6
CDR3aa: ASSIGTAPGNEKLF

v_gene: TRBV2
CDR3aa: ASRARDRDSGANVLT

v_gene: TRBV4-1
CDR3aa: ASSRALAGGNTGELF

v_gene: TRBV7-9
CDR3aa: ASSLQGQETQY

v_gene: TRBV4-1
CDR3aa: ASSQDGTGSTGELF

v_gene: TRBV6-5
CDR3aa: ASSLTGQRELF

v_gene: TRBV28
CDR3aa: ASSSRGSNTEAF

v_gene: TRBV6-5
CDR3aa: ASSPGQGGDGYT

v_gene: TRBV7-8
CDR3aa: ASSFPSGGRRNEQF

v_gene: TRBV5-1
CDR3aa: ASSRDRSNTGELF

v_gene: TRBV4-1
CDR3aa: ASSQGGGNTEAF

v_gene: TRBV7-2
CDR3aa: ASSEGPGQGGEQY

v_gene: TRBV27
CDR3aa: ASSLLGGYGYT

v_gene: TRBV7-2
CDR3aa: ASSFRQGTHTPYEQY

v_gene: TRBV19
CDR3aa: ASSILLAGADTQY